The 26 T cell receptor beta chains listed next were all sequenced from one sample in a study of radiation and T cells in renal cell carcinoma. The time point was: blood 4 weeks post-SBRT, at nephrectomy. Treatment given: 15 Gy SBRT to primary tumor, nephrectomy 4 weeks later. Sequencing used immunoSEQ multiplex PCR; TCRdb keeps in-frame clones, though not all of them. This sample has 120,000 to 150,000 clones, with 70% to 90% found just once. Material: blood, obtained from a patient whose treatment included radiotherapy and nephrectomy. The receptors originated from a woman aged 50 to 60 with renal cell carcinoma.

CDR3: CASRQPPKAPGQGSYGYTF. The CDR3 region has the DNA TGTGCCAGCAGACAACCGCCTAAAGCCCCGGGACAGGGATCCTATGGCTACACCTTC. V usage is TRBV2 and J usage is TRBJ1-2, with 9 bases matching TRBD1. CDR3 length: 19 amino acids. Losses at the gene ends were 6 bases for V and 4 bases for J; bases not matched to a gene: 21. Germline V gene data show CDR1 as SNHLY and CDR2 as FYNNEI.

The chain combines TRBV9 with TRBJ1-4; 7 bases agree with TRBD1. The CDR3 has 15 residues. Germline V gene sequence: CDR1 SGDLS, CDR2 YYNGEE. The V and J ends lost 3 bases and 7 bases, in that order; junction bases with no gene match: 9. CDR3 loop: CASSAGTARTEKLFF. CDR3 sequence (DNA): TGTGCCAGCAGCGCCGGGACAGCCCGAACTGAAAAACTGTTTTTT.

DNA for the CDR3: TGTGCCACCAGCACCCGGACAGGACGGGACTATGGCTACACCTTC. Protein product: CATSTRTGRDYGYTF. This chain uses TRBV15 with TRBJ1-2, with 7 bases fitting TRBD1. Germline V gene sequence: CDR1 LNHNV, CDR2 YYDKDF (reference sequence). V trimming: 4 bases; J trimming: 3 bases; junction bases outside the gene matches: 8. The length of the CDR3 is 15 residues.

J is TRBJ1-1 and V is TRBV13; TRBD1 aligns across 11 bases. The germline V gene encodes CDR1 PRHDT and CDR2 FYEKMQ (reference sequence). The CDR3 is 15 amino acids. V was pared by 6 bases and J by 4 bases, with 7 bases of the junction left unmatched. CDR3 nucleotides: TGTGCCAGCAGGCCGACCGGGACAGGGGGCACTGAAGCTTTCTTT. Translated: CASRPTGTGGTEAFF.

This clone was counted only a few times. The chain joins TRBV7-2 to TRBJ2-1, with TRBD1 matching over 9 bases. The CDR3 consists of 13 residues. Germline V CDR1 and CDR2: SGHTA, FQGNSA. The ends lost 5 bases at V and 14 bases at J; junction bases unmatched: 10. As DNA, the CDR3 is TGTGCCAGCAGCCGAGGGTGGGGACAGGGAGAGTTCTTC. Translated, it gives CASSRGWGQGEFF.

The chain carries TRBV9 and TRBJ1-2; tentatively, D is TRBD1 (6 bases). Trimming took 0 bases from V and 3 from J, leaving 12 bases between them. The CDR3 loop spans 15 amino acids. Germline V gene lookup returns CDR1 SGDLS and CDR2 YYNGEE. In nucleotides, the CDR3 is TGTGCCAGCAGCGTAGGAGGGGGGGAGGACTATGGCTACACCTTC. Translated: CASSVGGGEDYGYTF.

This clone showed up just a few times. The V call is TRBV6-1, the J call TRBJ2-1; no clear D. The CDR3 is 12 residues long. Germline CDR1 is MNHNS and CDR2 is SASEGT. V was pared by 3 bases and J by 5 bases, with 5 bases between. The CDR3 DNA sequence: TGTGCCAGCAGTGAGCTTCACAATGAGCAGTTCTTC. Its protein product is CASSELHNEQFF.

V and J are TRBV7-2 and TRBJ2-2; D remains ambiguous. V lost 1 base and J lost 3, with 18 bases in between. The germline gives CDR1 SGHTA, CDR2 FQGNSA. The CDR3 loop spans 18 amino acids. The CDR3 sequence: CASSLVVVVKGDTGELFF. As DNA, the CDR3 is TGTGCCAGCAGCTTAGTCGTGGTAGTCAAGGGTGACACCGGGGAGCTGTTTTTT.

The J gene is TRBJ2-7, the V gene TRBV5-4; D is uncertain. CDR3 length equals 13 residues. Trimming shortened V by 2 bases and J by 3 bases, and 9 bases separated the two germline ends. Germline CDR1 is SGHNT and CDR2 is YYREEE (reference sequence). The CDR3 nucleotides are TGTGCCAGCAGCTTCGAAGGGATCTACGAGCAGTACTTC. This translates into CASSFEGIYEQYF.

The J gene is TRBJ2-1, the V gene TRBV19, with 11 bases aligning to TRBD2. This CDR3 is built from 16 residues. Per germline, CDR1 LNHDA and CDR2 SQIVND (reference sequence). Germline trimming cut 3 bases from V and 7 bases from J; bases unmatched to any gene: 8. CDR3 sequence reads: CASSIRGLAVMNEQFF. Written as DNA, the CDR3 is TGTGCCAGTAGTATCCGGGGACTAGCGGTTATGAATGAGCAGTTCTTC.

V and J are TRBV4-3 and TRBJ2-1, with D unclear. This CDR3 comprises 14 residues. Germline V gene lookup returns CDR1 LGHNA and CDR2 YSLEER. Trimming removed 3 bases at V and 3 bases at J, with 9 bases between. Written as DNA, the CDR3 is TGCGCCAGCAGCCAGTGGGGTAACTACAATGAGCAGTTCTTC. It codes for CASSQWGNYNEQFF.

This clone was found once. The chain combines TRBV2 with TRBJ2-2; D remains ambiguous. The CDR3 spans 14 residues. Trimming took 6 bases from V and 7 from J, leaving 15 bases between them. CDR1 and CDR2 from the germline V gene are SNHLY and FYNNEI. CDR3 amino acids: CASREWETGGELFF. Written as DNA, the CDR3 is TGTGCCAGCAGGGAGTGGGAAACGGGCGGGGAGCTGTTTTTT.

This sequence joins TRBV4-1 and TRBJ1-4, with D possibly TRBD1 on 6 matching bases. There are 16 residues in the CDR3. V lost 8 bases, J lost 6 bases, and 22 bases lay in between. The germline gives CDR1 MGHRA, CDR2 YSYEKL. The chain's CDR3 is CASRRTGTLTYEKLFF. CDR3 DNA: TGCGCCAGCCGAAGAACAGGGACACTGACGTATGAAAAACTGTTTTTT.

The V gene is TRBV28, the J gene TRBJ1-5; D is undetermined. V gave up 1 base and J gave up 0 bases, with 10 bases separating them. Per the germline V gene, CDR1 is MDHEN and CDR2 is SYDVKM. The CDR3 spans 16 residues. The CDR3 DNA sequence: TGTGCCAGCAGTTTATTGGTGTTTGGTAGCAATCAGCCCCAGCATTTT. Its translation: CASSLLVFGSNQPQHF.

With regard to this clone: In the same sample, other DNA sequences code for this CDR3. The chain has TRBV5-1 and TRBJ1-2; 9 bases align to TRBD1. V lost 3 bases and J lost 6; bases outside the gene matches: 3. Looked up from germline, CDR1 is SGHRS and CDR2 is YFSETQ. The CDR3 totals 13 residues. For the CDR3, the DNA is TGCGCCAGCAGCTCGGGACAGGGAGATGGCTACACCTTC. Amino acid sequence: CASSSGQGDGYTF.

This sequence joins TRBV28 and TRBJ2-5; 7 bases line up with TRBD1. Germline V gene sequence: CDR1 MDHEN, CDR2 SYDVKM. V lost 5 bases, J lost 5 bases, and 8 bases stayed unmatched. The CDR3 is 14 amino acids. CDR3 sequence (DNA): TGTGCCAGCAGTCCCCGAGGGGGCGGGGAGACCCAGTACTTC. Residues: CASSPRGGGETQYF.

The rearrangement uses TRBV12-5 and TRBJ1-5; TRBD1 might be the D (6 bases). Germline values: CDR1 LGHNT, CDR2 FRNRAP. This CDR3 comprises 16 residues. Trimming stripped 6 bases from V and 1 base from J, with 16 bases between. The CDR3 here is CASGPPTGKSNQPQHF. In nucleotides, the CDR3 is TGTGCTAGTGGACCCCCGACAGGAAAAAGCAATCAGCCCCAGCATTTT.

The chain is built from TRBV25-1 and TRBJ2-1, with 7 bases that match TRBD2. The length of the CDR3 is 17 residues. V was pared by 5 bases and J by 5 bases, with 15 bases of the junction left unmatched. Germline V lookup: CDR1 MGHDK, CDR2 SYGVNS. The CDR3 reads CASSPKVGGGPDNEQFF. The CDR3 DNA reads TGTGCCAGCAGTCCCAAGGTTGGGGGAGGGCCTGACAATGAGCAGTTCTTC.

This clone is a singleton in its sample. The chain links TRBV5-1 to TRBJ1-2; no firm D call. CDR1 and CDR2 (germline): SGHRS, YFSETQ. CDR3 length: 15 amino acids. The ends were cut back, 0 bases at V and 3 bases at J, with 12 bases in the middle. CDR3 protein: CASSLARGVDYGYTF. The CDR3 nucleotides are TGCGCCAGCAGCTTGGCCCGGGGAGTAGACTATGGCTACACCTTC.

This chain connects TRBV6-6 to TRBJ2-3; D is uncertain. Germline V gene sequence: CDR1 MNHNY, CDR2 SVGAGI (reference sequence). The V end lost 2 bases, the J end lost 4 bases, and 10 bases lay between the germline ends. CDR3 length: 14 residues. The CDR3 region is CASSYPSKADTQYF. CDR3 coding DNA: TGTGCCAGCAGTTACCCATCGAAGGCAGATACGCAGTATTTT.

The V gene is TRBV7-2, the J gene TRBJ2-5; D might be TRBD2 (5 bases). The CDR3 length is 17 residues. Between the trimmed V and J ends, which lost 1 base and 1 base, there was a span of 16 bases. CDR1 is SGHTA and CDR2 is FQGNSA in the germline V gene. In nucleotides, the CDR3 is TGTGCCAGCAGCTTAGTCCTTACTAGGAATGCCCAAGAGACCCAGTACTTC. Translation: CASSLVLTRNAQETQYF.

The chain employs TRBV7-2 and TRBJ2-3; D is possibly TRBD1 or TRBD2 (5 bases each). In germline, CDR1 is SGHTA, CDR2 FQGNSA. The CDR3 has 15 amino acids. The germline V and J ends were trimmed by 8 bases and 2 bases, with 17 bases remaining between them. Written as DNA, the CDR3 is TGTGCCAGCCTAACTAGTTTGGGACCCACAGATACGCAGTATTTT. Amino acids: CASLTSLGPTDTQYF.

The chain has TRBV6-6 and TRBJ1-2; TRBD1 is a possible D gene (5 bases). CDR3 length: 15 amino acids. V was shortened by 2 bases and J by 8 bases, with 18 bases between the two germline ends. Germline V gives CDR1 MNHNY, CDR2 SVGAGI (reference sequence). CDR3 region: CASSYRGPPPGGYTF. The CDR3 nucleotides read TGTGCCAGCAGTTACCGGGGACCTCCGCCGGGGGGCTACACCTTC.

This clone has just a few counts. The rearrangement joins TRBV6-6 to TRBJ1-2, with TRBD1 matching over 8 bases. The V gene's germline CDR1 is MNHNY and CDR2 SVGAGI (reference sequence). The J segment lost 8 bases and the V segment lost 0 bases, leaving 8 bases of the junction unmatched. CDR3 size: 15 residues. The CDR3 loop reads CASSYSAGTGRGYTF. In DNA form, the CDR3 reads TGTGCCAGCAGTTACTCAGCCGGGACAGGCCGGGGCTACACCTTC.

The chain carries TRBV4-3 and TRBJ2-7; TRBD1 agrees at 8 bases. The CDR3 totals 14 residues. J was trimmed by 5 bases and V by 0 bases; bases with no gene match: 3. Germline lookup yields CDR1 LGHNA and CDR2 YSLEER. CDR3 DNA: TGCGCCAGCAGCCAAGACAGGGGGCTGAACGAGCAGTACTTC. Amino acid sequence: CASSQDRGLNEQYF.

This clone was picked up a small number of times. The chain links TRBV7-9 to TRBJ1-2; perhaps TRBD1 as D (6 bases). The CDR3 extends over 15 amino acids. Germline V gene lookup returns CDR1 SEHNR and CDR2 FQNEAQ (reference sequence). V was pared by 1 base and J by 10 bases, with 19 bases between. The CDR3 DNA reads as TGTGCCAGCAGCTTAGTGGGGGCAGTTCAGTTATCCTACACCTTC. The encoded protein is CASSLVGAVQLSYTF.